This TCR beta chain was retrieved from a study of T cell responses to AZD1222 COVID-19 vaccine. Profiling relied on immunoSEQ multiplex PCR, and the TCRdb table lists in-frame clones only, not all of them. This sample has more than 60,000 clones, with around 83% found just once. V lost 0 bases and J 3 bases, leaving 10 bases between the germline ends. Germline V gene sequence: CDR1 SGDLS, CDR2 YYNGEE. This CDR3 contains 14 residues. The source was peripheral blood, collected on day 0 of AZD1222 vaccination. The genes are TRBV9 and TRBJ2-7, with D perhaps matching TRBD2 (6 bases). The sequence derives from an adult in good health. The CDR3 DNA follows: TGTGCCAGCAGCGTAGGTCCTAGCGACTACGAGCAGTACTTC. It yields the protein CASSVGPSDYEQYF. The full variable domain, in which reference TRBV9 and TRBJ2-7 provide the parts outside the CDR3, is DSGVTQTPKHLITATGQRVTLRCSPRSGDLSVYWYQQSLDQGLQFLIQYYNGEERAKGNILERFSAQQFPDLHSELNLSSLELGDSALYFCASSVGPSDYEQYFGPGTRLTVT.